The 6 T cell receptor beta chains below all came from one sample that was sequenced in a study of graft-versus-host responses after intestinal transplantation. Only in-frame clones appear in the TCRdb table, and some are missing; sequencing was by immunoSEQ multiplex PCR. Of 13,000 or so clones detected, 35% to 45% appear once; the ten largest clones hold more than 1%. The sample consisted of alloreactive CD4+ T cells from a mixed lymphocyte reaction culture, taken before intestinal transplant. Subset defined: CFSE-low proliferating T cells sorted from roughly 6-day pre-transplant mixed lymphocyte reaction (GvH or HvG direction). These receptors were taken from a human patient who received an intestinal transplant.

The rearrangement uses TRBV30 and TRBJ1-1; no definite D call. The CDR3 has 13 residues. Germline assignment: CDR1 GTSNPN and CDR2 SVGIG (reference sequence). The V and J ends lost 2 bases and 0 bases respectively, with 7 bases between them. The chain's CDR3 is CAWSLTVNTEAFF. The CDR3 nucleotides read TGTGCCTGGAGTCTTACAGTGAACACTGAAGCTTTCTTT. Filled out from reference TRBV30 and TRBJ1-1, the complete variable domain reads SQTIHQWPATLVQPVGSPLSLECTVEGTSNPNLYWYRQAAGRGLQLLFYSVGIGQISSEVPQNLSASRPQDRQFILSSKKLLLSDSGFYLCAWSLTVNTEAFFGQGTRLTVV.

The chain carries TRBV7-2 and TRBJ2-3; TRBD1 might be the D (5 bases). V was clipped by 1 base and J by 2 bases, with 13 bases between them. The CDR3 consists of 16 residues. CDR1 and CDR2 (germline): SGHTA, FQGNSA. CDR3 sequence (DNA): TGTGCCAGCAGCTTAGGGGTTAACAGGCTCACAGATACGCAGTATTTT. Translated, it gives CASSLGVNRLTDTQYF.

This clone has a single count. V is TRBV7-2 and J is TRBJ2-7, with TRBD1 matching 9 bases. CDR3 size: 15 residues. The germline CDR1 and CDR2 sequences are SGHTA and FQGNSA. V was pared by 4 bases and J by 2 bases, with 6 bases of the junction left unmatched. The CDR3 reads CASSSQQGAAYEQYF. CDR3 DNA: TGTGCCAGCAGCTCCCAACAGGGGGCGGCCTACGAGCAGTACTTC. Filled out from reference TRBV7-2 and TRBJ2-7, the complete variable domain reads GAGVSQSPSNKVTEKGKDVELRCDPISGHTALYWYRQSLGQGLEFLIYFQGNSAPDKSGLPSDRFSAERTGGSVSTLTIQRTQQEDSAVYLCASSSQQGAAYEQYFGPGTRLTVT.

CDR3 in DNA: TGTGCCAGCAGCTTAGCAGGGGGCTCTAGGGATGAGCAGTTCTTC. Amino acid sequence: CASSLAGGSRDEQFF. The V gene is TRBV7-7, the J gene TRBJ2-1, with TRBD1 identical over 7 bases. This CDR3 comprises 15 residues. J lost 8 bases, V lost 0 bases, and 7 bases had no gene match. Germline V gene sequence: CDR1 SSHAT, CDR2 FNYEAQ (reference sequence).

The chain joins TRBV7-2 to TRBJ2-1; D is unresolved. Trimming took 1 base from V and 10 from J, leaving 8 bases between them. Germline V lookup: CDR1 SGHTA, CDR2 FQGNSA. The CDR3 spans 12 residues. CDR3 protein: CASSLVLVEQFF. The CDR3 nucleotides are TGTGCCAGCAGCTTAGTTTTAGTAGAGCAGTTCTTC.

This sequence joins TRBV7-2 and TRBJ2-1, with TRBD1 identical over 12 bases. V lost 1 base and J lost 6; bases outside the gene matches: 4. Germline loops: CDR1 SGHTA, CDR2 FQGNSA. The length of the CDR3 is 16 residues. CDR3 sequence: CASSLGGTGGVNEQFF. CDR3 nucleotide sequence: TGTGCCAGCAGCTTAGGGGGGACAGGGGGCGTCAATGAGCAGTTCTTC.